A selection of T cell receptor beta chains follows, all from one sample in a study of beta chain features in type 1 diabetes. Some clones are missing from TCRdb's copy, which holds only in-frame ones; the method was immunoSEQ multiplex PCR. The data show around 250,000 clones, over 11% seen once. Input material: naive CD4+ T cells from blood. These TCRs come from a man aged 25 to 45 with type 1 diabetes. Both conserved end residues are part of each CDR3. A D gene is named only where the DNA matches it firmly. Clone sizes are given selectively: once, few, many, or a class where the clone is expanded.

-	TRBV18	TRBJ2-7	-	CASSQRDTEGEQYF	TGTGCCAGCTCACAACGGGACACCGAGGGTGAGCAGTACTTC
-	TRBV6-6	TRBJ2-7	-	CASSSPGLINYEQYF	TGTGCCAGCAGTTCCCCGGGACTTATTAACTACGAGCAGTACTTC
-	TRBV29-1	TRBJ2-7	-	CSARRDSYEQYF	TGCAGCGCTCGGCGGGACTCCTACGAGCAGTACTTC
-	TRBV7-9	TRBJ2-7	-	CASSHSARGAYEQYF	TGTGCCAGCAGCCATTCTGCCAGGGGTGCCTACGAGCAGTACTTC
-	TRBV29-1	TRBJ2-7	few	CSVRTTGHEQYF	TGCAGCGTCAGAACGACAGGCCACGAGCAGTACTTC
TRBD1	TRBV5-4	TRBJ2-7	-	CASGTGGPYEQYF	TGTGCCAGTGGGACAGGGGGCCCCTACGAGCAGTACTTC
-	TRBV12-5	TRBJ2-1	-	CASGPRGYEQFF	TGTGCTAGTGGCCCCAGAGGGTATGAGCAGTTCTTC
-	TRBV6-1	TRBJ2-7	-	CASSVRGGTVPYEQYF	TGTGCCAGCAGTGTCCGGGGGGGGACAGTCCCATACGAGCAGTACTTC
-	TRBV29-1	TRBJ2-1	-	CSGRIDEQFF	TGCAGCGGGAGGATCGATGAGCAGTTCTTC
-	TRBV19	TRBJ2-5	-	CASSEPGETQYF	TGTGCCAGTAGTGAGCCAGGGGAGACCCAGTACTTC
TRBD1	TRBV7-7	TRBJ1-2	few	CASMGTGALRYPGYTF	TGTGCTAGCATGGGGACAGGGGCCCTTAGGTACCCTGGCTACACCTTC
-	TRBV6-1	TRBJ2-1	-	CASREGGTSYNEQFF	TGTGCCAGCAGGGAGGGGGGGACCTCCTACAATGAGCAGTTCTTC
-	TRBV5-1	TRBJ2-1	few	CASSEGVLGNEQFF	TGCGCCAGCAGCGAAGGGGTATTGGGCAATGAGCAGTTCTTC
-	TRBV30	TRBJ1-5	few	CAWSVQGWVGSQHF	TGTGCCTGGAGTGTACAGGGATGGGTTGGGTCCCAGCATTTT
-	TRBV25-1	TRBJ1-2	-	CASTPGQGYGYTF	TGTGCCAGCACCCCGGGACAAGGCTATGGCTACACCTTC
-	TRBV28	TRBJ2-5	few	CASGGETQYF	TGTGCCAGCGGGGGGGAGACCCAGTACTTC
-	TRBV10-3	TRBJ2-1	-	CAISESGGRGNEQFF	TGTGCCATCAGTGAGTCGGGTGGTCGGGGCAATGAGCAGTTCTTC
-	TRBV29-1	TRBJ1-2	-	CSVADARNYGYTF	TGCAGCGTTGCTGACGCCAGGAACTATGGCTACACCTTC
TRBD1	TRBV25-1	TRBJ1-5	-	CASSGTGDQPQHF	TGTGCCAGCAGCGGGACAGGTGATCAGCCCCAGCATTTT
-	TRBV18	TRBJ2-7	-	CASSRGTSYEQYF	TGTGCCAGCTCTCGCGGGACTTCCTACGAGCAGTACTTC
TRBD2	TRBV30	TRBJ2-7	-	CAWSFHSGSVGHEQYF	TGTGCCTGGAGTTTTCATAGCGGGAGCGTCGGGCACGAGCAGTACTTC
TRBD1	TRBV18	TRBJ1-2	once	CASQLEDRGGYTF	TGTGCCAGCCAGCTCGAGGACAGGGGGGGCTACACCTTC
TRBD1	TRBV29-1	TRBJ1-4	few	CSVEVQGARELFF	TGCAGCGTTGAAGTTCAGGGGGCGAGGGAACTGTTTTTT
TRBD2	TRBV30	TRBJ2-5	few	CAWSGGILGKTQYF	TGTGCCTGGAGCGGGGGGATCCTTGGGAAGACCCAGTACTTC
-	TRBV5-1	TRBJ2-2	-	CASSREVTGELFF	TGCGCCAGCAGCCGTGAGGTGACCGGGGAGCTGTTTTTT
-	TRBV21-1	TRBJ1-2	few	CASRAKVHGTGAKSLYGYTF	TGTGCCAGCAGAGCAAAAGTCCACGGGACAGGGGCCAAAAGTCTGTATGGCTACACCTTC
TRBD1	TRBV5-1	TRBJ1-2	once	CASSFSGQGGGYTF	TGCGCCAGCAGCTTTTCTGGACAGGGAGGAGGCTACACCTTC
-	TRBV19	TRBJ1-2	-	CASSIARGENGYTF	TGTGCCAGTAGTATAGCCCGGGGGGAGAATGGCTACACCTTC
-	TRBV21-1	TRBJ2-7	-	CASSPWEGYEQYF	TGTGCCAGCAGCCCCTGGGAGGGATACGAGCAGTACTTC
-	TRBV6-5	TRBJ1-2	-	CASRAANGGYTF	TGTGCCAGCAGAGCCGCAAACGGGGGCTACACCTTC
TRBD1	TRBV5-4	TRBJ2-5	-	CASSLGQRETQYF	TGTGCCAGCAGCCTGGGACAGAGAGAGACCCAGTACTTC
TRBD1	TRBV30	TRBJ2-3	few	CAWSAWTGVTDTQYF	TGTGCCTGGAGTGCTTGGACAGGGGTGACAGATACGCAGTATTTT
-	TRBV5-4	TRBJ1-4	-	CASSLMEGRQNEKLFF	TGTGCCAGCAGCTTGATGGAGGGACGGCAAAATGAAAAACTGTTTTTT
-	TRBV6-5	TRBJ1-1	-	CASSYELSGTEAFF	TGTGCCAGCAGTTACGAATTGAGCGGCACTGAAGCTTTCTTT
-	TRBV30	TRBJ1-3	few	CAWSQGIGNTIYF	TGTGCCTGGAGTCAGGGAATTGGAAACACCATATATTTT
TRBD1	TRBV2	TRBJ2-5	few	CASRDRGEETQYF	TGTGCCAGCAGGGACAGGGGAGAAGAGACCCAGTACTTC
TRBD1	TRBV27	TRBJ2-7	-	CASRDRVSSYEQYF	TGTGCCAGCAGGGACAGGGTAAGCTCCTACGAGCAGTACTTC
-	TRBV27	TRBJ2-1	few	CASSLGAPSYNEQFF	TGTGCCAGCAGCCTGGGGGCCCCCTCCTACAATGAGCAGTTCTTC
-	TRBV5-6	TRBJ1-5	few	CASSYRVSGYSNQPQHF	TGTGCCAGCAGCTACCGGGTTTCCGGGTATAGCAATCAGCCCCAGCATTTT
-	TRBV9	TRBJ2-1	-	CASSVASRMGEQFF	TGTGCCAGCAGCGTGGCTAGCCGAATGGGTGAGCAGTTCTTC
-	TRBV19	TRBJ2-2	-	CASSRQLDGVGELFF	TGTGCCAGTAGTAGACAACTAGATGGAGTCGGGGAGCTGTTTTTT
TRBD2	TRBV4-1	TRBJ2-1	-	CASSRPTSGRAEGRNEQFF	TGCGCCAGCAGCCGACCGACTAGCGGGAGGGCCGAGGGGCGTAATGAGCAGTTCTTC
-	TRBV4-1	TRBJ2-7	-	CASSQSSQSISYEQYF	TGCGCCAGCAGCCAAAGTTCCCAGTCGATCTCCTACGAGCAGTACTTC
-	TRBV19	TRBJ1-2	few	CASSPRGIGYGYTF	TGTGCCAGTAGCCCCCGGGGGATTGGCTATGGCTACACCTTC
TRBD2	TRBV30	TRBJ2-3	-	CAWSGASGRGTDTQYF	TGTGCCTGGAGTGGAGCTAGCGGGAGGGGTACAGATACGCAGTATTTT